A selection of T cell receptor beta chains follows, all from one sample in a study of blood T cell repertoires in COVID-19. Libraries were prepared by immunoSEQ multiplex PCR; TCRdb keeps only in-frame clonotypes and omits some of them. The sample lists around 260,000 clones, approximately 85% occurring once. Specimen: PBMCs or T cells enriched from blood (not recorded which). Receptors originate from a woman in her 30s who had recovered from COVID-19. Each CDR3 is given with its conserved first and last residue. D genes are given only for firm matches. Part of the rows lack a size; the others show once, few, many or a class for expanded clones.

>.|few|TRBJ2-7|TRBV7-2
TGTGCCAGCAGCTTAGATGTCAGTAGGGCGGGGCTGAAGAACGAGCAGTACTTC
CASSLDVSRAGLKNEQYF
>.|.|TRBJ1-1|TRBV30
TGTGCCTGGAGGGCCGGGGGGCGGAACACTGAAGCTTTCTTT
CAWRAGGRNTEAFF
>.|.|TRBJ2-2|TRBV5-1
TGCGCCAGCAGCTTCAGGGGGGTAAACACCGGGGAGCTGTTTTTT
CASSFRGVNTGELFF
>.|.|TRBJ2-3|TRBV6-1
TGTGCCAGCAGTGAAGCGAACTTAGCAGATACGCAGTATTTT
CASSEANLADTQYF
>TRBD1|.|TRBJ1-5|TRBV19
TGTGCCAGTAGTATAGCTCAGGGGGCCTATAGCAATCAGCCCCAGCATTTT
CASSIAQGAYSNQPQHF
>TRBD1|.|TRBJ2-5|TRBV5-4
TGTGCCAGCAGCCTAGGACAGGGCAGTCGAGAGACCCAGTACTTC
CASSLGQGSRETQYF
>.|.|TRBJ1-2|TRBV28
TGTGCCAGCACCCCCGCAGGGGCGAACTATGGCTACACCTTC
CASTPAGANYGYTF
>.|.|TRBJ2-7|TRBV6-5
TGTGCCAGCAGTTACTCGCAGGGGATGTACTCCTACGAGCAGTACTTC
CASSYSQGMYSYEQYF
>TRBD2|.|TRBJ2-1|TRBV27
TGTGCCAGCAGTATCGGGACTAGCGGAAACAATGAGCAGTTCTTC
CASSIGTSGNNEQFF
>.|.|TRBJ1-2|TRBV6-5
TGTGCCAGCAGTTATAACAGGAATGGCTACACCTTC
CASSYNRNGYTF
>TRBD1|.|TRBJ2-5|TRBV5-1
TGCGCCAGCAGCTCTCTTCCAGGGGACAGACAAGAGACCCAGTACTTC
CASSSLPGDRQETQYF
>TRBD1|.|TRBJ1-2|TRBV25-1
TGTGCCAGCAGTGAAAGACAGGGAAGGAATGGCTACACCTTC
CASSERQGRNGYTF
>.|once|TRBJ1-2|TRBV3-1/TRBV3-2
TGTGCCAGCAGCCAAGCGCCAGGGTTCTTATTGGCCTACACCTTC
CASSQAPGFLLAYTF
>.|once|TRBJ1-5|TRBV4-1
TGCGCCAGCAGCCCCCACCAAGCAGGGCGGCCCCAGCATTTT
CASSPHQAGRPQHF
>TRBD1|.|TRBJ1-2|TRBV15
TGTGCCACCAGCAACTACGGGGGACAGGGGCTGTATGGCTACACCTTC
CATSNYGGQGLYGYTF
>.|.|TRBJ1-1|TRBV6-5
TGTGCCAGCAGTTACAATCGGGGTGTCGGCACTGAAGCTTTCTTT
CASSYNRGVGTEAFF
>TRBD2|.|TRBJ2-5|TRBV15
TGTGCCACCAGCAGAGAACTAGCGGGGCAAGAGACCCAGTACTTC
CATSRELAGQETQYF
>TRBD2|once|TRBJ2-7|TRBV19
TGTGCCAGTAGTGGATTAGCGGGAGATACTTCCTACGAGCAGTACTTC
CASSGLAGDTSYEQYF
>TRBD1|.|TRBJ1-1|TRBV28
TGTGCCAGCAGTTTGCTCGACAGGGGCACTGAAGCTTTCTTT
CASSLLDRGTEAFF
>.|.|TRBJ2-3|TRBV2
TGTGCCAGCAAGCTAGGGGGAGATACGCAGTATTTT
CASKLGGDTQYF
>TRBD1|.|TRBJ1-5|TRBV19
TGTGCCAGTAGTCCGACAGGGGCACGGCCCCAGCATTTT
CASSPTGARPQHF
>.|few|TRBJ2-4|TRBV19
TGTGCCGCCGACAGTTTCACCCAGTACTTC
CAADSFTQYF
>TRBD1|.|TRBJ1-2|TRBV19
TGTGCCAGTAGTAAGAGGACAGGGTGGGATGGCTACACCTTC
CASSKRTGWDGYTF
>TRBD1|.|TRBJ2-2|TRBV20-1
TGCAGTGCTAGTCCCGGGACAGGGCCCACCGGGGAGCTGTTTTTT
CSASPGTGPTGELFF